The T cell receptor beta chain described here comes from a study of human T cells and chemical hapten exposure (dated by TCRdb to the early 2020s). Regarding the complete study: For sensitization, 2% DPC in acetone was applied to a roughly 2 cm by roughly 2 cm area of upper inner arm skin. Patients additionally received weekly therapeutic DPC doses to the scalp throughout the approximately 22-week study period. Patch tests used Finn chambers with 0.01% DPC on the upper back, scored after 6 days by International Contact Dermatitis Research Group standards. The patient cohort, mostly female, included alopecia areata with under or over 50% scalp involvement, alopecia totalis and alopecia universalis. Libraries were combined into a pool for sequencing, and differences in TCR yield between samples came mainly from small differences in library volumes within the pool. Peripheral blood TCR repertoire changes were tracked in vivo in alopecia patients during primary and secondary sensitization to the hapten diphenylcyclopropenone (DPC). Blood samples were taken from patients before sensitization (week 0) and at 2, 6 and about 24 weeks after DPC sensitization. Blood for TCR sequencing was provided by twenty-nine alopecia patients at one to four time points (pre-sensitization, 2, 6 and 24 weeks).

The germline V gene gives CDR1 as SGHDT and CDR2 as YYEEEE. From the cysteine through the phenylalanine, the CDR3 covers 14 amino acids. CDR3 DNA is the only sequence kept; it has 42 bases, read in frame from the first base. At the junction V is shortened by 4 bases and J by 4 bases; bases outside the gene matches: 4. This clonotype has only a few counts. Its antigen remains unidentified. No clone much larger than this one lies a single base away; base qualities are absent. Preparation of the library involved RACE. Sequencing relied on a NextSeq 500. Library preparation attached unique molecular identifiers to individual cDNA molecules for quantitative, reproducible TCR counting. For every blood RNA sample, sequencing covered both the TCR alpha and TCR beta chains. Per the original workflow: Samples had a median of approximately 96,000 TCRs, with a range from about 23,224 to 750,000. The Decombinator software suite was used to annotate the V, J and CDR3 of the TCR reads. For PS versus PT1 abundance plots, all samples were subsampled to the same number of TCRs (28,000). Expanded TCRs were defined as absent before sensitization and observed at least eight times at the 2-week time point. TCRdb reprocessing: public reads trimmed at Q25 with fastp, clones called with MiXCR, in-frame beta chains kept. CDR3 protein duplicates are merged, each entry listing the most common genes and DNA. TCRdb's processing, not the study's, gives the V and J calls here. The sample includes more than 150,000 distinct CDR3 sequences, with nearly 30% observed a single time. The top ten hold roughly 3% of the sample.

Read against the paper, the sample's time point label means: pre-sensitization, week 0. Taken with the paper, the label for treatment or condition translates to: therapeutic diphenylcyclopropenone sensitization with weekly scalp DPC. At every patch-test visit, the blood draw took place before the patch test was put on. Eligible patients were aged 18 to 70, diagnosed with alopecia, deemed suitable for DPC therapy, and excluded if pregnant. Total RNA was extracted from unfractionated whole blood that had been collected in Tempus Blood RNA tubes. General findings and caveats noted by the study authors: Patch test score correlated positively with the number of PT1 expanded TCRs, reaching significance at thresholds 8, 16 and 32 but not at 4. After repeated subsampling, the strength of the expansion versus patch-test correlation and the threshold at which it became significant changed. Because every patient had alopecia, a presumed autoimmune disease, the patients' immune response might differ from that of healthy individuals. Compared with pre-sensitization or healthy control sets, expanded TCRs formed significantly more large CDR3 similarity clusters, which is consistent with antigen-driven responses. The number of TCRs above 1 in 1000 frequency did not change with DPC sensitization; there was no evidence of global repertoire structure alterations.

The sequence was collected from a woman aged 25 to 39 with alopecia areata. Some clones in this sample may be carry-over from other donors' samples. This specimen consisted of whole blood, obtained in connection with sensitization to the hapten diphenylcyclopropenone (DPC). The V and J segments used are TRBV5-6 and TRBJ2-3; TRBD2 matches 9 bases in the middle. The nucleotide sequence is TGTGCCAGCAGCCCGGGACTAGCAGCAGATACGCAGTATTTT. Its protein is CASSPGLAADTQYF.